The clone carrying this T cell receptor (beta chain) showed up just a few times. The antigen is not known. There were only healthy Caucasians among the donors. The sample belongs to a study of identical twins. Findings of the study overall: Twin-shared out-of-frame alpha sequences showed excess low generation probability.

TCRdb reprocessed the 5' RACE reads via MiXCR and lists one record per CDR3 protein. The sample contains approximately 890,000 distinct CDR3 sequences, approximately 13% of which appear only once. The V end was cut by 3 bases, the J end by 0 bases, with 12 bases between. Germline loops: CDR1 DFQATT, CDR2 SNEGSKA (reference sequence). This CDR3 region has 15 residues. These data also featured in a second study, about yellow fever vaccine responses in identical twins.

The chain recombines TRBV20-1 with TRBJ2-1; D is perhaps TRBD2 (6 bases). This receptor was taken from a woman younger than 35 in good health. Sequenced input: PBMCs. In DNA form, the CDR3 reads TGCAGTGCTAGCCCCCGGGGGTCCTCCTACAATGAGCAGTTCTTC. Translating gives CSASPRGSSYNEQFF.